Following are 5 T cell receptor beta chains from one sample sequenced in a study of blood T cell repertoires in COVID-19. The method was immunoSEQ multiplex PCR; TCRdb's version includes in-frame clones alone and lacks a portion of them. The table records tens of thousands of clones, 65% to 90% of them present only once. Sample: peripheral blood. Receptor source: a man at least 80 years old with acute or convalescent COVID-19.

V gene TRBV11-2 combines with J gene TRBJ2-7, with D perhaps TRBD2 (7 bases). Germline lookup yields CDR1 SGHAT and CDR2 FQNNGV. Between the trimmed V and J ends, which lost 5 bases and 2 bases, there was a span of 13 bases. The CDR3 has 14 amino acids. CDR3 region: CASSPIGGAYEQYF. Written as DNA, the CDR3 is TGTGCCAGCAGCCCCATAGGGGGGGCCTACGAGCAGTACTTC.

This sequence joins TRBV4-3 and TRBJ1-2, with TRBD1 identical over 8 bases. J gave up 1 base and V 1 base, and 5 bases lay outside the gene matches. The CDR3 is made up of 16 amino acids. CDR1 and CDR2 (germline): LGHNA, YSLEER. The CDR3 DNA sequence: TGCGCCAGCAGCCAAGGGGGACAGGAGATTAACTATGGCTACACCTTC. It encodes CASSQGGQEINYGYTF.

The sample holds one count of this clone. The chain uses TRBV6-2 or TRBV6-3 and TRBJ2-1; 9 nucleotides line up with TRBD1. The CDR3 extends over 17 amino acids. In germline, CDR1 is MNHEY, CDR2 SVGEGT. V lost 4 bases, J lost 0 bases, and 7 bases stayed unmatched. For the CDR3, the DNA is TGTGCCAGCAGTTTCGCGACAGGGGGAGCCTCCTACAATGAGCAGTTCTTC. It yields the protein CASSFATGGASYNEQFF.

This chain joins TRBV5-1 and TRBJ2-4; TRBD1 agrees at 8 bases. Germline values: CDR1 SGHRS, CDR2 YFSETQ. The J segment lost 8 bases and the V segment lost 4 bases, leaving 11 bases of the junction unmatched. This CDR3 is 15 amino acids long. CDR3 region: CASSVVPGGPDIQYF. In DNA, the CDR3 is TGCGCCAGCAGCGTAGTTCCAGGGGGCCCGGACATTCAGTACTTC.

The V call is TRBV19, the J call TRBJ2-7; 9 positions match TRBD1. Trimming removed 7 bases from V and 6 bases from J; junction bases left unmatched: 7. The CDR3 is made up of 13 amino acids. Germline lookup yields CDR1 LNHDA and CDR2 SQIVND (reference sequence). The CDR3 bases are TGTGCCAGTAAGGGGACAGGGTCTGTCGAGCAGTACTTC. As protein: CASKGTGSVEQYF.